This TCR beta chain is drawn from a study of blood T cells in healthy people across ages. Study observations and caveats: When one million T cells were used, diversity estimates were thought to be underestimates. Per million T cells, TCR beta diversity dropped roughly linearly as age increased. Fewer expanded clones and more diversity marked long-lived versus aged donors.

The CDR3 runs to 18 residues. Germline-derived CDR1 and CDR2 are SGHRS and YFSETQ. Trimming removed 4 bases from V and 0 bases from J; junction bases left unmatched: 12. Regarding this clonotype: Its matching antigen is unknown. Given a much more abundant clone one base away, this may be a read error.

Primed by a sample-barcoded 5' primer and a J-beta primer mix, a second PCR proceeded for about 7 to 11 cycles. Every sample produced at least 2.5 million CDR3-containing paired-end reads. Via MiXCR, TCRdb re-called the 5' RACE reads, giving one row per CDR3 protein. The table records 1.5 million to 2 million distinct CDR3 sequences, 28% of them present only once. The sequence was obtained from a woman under 40 in good health. The genes are TRBV5-1 and TRBJ2-1; 8 bases are a match to TRBD1. Sequencing was carried out using blood. CDR3 nucleotides: TGCGCCAGCAGCGACGGCAGGGGGCTCTCTAGCTCCTACAATGAGCAGTTCTTC. Translation gives CASSDGRGLSSSYNEQFF.